The entry below describes one TCR beta chain. This specimen comes from a study of T cells in localized non-small cell lung cancer. Data came from immunoSEQ multiplex PCR; TCRdb stores just in-frame clones and leaves some out. The sample has 16,000 or so clones, about 89% seen once. In germline, CDR1 is SGHRS, CDR2 YFSETQ. The CDR3 runs to 15 residues. V was cut by 0 bases and J by 0 bases, with 7 bases left in between. The J gene is TRBJ2-1, the V gene TRBV5-1; D may be TRBD1 (5 bases). The source is a male donor at least 60 years old with stage II squamous cell lung carcinoma. The specimen was peripheral blood, collected before any cancer treatment. Written as DNA, the CDR3 is TGCGCCAGCAGCTTGGACAGGAGCTCCTACAATGAGCAGTTCTTC. It translates to CASSLDRSSYNEQFF.